This T cell receptor (beta chain) was obtained from a study of regulatory T cells in long-lasting Graves disease (dated by TCRdb to about 2021). Turning to the overall study: Patients with newly diagnosed Graves' disease had been on antithyroid drugs for under 3 months. Patients with persistent Graves' disease were compared with patients with newly diagnosed Graves' disease using TCR sequencing and RNA sequencing of peripheral blood. A total of around 35 samples underwent TCR sequencing, from 13 patients with persistent Graves' disease and 20 patients with newly diagnosed Graves' disease. The study took place in China and was registered as a clinical trial.

The library came from multiplex PCR. The sequencing machine was an Illumina HiSeq 4000. To build TCR beta libraries, CDR3 regions were amplified by Arm-PCR using iRepertoire HTBI primers. PCR products were gel purified before sequencing. On the authors' methods: Gene usage analysis of CDR3 amino acid clonotypes used the 60 to 80 TRBV and more than 13 TRBJ segments found across samples. Filtered high-quality paired reads were merged into contigs using COPE and FqMerger. BLAST was used to align contigs to IMGT TRBV, TRBD and TRBJ reference genes, with CDR3 defined following IMGT. Clonotypes above 0.1% frequency were classified as highly expanded clones. Shannon entropy was used to measure repertoire diversity, and the Gini coefficient was used to measure V-J evenness. Public clonotypes were defined as clonotypes shared by more than one individual. Using fastp at Q25 and MiXCR, TCRdb reprocessed the public reads and kept productive beta chains. Every entry covers one CDR3 protein and lists the most common genes and DNA from its rows. The V and J calls follow TCRdb's processing rather than the paper's. Counted in this sample were hundreds of thousands of distinct CDR3 sequences; 15% to 20% of them appeared once. The ten largest make up about 20% of the sample.

The research as a whole found: Because the primary lesion, thyroid tissue, could not be accessed, the study looked at peripheral blood alone. TRBV28, TRBJ1-2 and TRBJ2-5 were preferentially used in persistent disease, while TRBV20-1 and TRBJ2-1 were favored in newly diagnosed disease. Patients with persistent disease shared more public clonotypes (approximately 2,500) than newly diagnosed patients did (more than 900). As a limitation, the authors acknowledged that the small sample size may reduce accuracy. Compared with newly diagnosed patients, patients with persistent Graves' disease had lower TCR Shannon entropy and fewer highly expanded clones, which suggests clonal expansion. Sequencing and analysis were limited to the TCR beta chain.

This clonotype was seen more than once but under ten times. Its antigen is still unknown. There are no base qualities to consult, and no much larger clone falls within one base. The CDR1 and CDR2 encoded by the germline V gene (reference sequence) are DFQATT and SNEGSKA. The CDR3 holds 17 amino acids from the cysteine to the phenylalanine. The CDR3 DNA has 51 bases and is translated from base 1. Trimmed from V: 4 bases; trimmed from J: 5 bases; junction bases lacking a gene match: 16. In the paper's terms, the time point label means: newly diagnosed GD, antithyroid drugs for less than 3 months. RNA was extracted from PBMCs in TRIzol for both TCR sequencing and RNA sequencing. The diagnosis of Graves' disease was made according to American Thyroid Association guidelines. Patients for the study were recruited at an endocrinology department in Xi'an, China. From each patient, approximately 10 milliliters of peripheral blood was collected into an EDTA anticoagulant tube. PBMCs were isolated by Ficoll Paque Plus density gradient separation without further T cell sorting. RNA quality was checked with an Agilent 2100 Bioanalyzer and agarose gel, and concentration with a NanoDrop 2000.

These data also featured in a second study, about T cells in Graves' hyperthyroidism and ophthalmopathy. As noted in the second study: A patient counted as having stable Graves' hyperthyroidism if no progression to ophthalmopathy occurred over 18 months of follow-up. Hyperthyroidism patients were newly diagnosed, had a disease duration of under 2 months, and were aged 18 to 65 years. Any patient with an uncontrolled infection, another autoimmune disease, pregnancy or lactation was excluded. Diagnoses relied on clinical symptoms, serum thyroxine and TRAb, thyroid ultrasound and orbital computed tomography. The TCR CDR3 was subjected to a first round of RT-PCR using the HTBI primer set and the Qiagen OneStep RT-PCR kit. Blood samples also contained most of the expanded thyroid clonotypes (frequency above 0.001), which suggests that blood repertoires may reflect thyroid immune responses. Ophthalmopathy was separated from stable hyperthyroidism by a 13 V-J signature model, with about 88% sensitivity and about 81% specificity obtained in cross-validation and 80%/75% obtained in testing. In validation, the model predicted progression to ophthalmopathy with over 60% sensitivity and 72% to 85% specificity, a median of 6.5 months before onset. TCR V-J signatures able to tell the groups apart were searched for in a discovery cohort of 95 or so patients, of whom more than 40 had Graves' ophthalmopathy and around 56 had stable Graves' hyperthyroidism. Prospective prediction of ophthalmopathy was tested in an independent validation cohort consisting of about 20 hyperthyroidism patients and 15 to 17 patients who later progressed to ophthalmopathy. For training and testing, the 110 or so patients in the discovery cohort were randomly divided in a 7:3 ratio. In addition, the study compared T-cell repertoires in thyroid tissue and in blood from over 5 Graves' hyperthyroidism patients. After blood sampling, hyperthyroidism patients were treated with methimazole at a starting dose of 30 mg daily, and ophthalmopathy patients were treated with high-dose intravenous methylprednisolone. The libraries were constructed in a second round of multiplex PCR and then size-selected and purified. The libraries were sequenced on an Illumina HiSeq2000 using paired-end 100 bp reads. Raw data were processed with SOAPnuke, discarding reads with adapters, uncalled bases, mean Phred below 15, or no exact constant-primer or identifier match. COPE v1.2.5 was used to merge the high-quality paired reads, and each unique nucleotide sequence was defined as a clonotype. Clonotypes were aligned to IMGT TRBV, TRBD and TRBJ reference segments using MiTCR v1.1. The analysis was restricted to V-J combinations with a frequency above 0.0001, which together covered approximately 99% of the repertoires. A TCS score was defined as the ratio of F50 (clonal expansion) to E x V (chaos), with BLOSUM62-based TCRdist applied between CDR3 peptides within each V-J. Welch's t-statistics and random forest reduced fewer than 550 V-J features to 10 to 15, which were used in a naive Bayes classifier (R e1071). Sample size was not statistically predetermined, and blinding of investigators to group allocation was not performed. The paper describes TCR Vbeta CDR3 sequencing of about 140 peripheral blood samples, made up of 43 ophthalmopathy patients, some 76 hyperthyroidism patients and 17 progressor patients.

The sequence was collected from a woman under 40 with Graves disease. Donor details come from another sample of the same person, matched by shared clones. Sample: peripheral blood mononuclear cells (PBMCs), taken at new diagnosis, from a patient treated with antithyroid drugs. This sequence uses TRBV20-1 and TRBJ2-5; 10 bases in the junction line up with TRBD1. The DNA is TGCAGTGCTACAAGAAGGGACAGGGGACAGCAGTTGGAGACCCAGTACTTC. The resulting protein is CSATRRDRGQQLETQYF.